This T cell receptor (beta chain) was sequenced in a study of blood T cell repertoires in COVID-19. Study-level background: From the United States, Italy and Spain came samples of acute and convalescent COVID-19. T cells, B-cell-depleted T cells, or PBMCs provided the cDNA or gDNA that served as material.

All recovered Cohort 3 donors got two negative PCRs, got clearance, or saw symptom resolution. This table comes from immunoSEQ multiplex PCR, and its TCRdb copy is limited to in-frame clones, with some not included. The data show about 300,000 clones, with less than 85% seen just once and about 2.5% held by the top ten. Sequencing input: PBMCs or T cells enriched from blood (not recorded which). The clonotype originates from a woman aged 45-65 years who had recovered from COVID-19.

The CDR3 bases are TGTGCCAGCAGCTTTTCGGCCCTGCGGGATTCACCCCTCCACTTT. Its protein product is CASSFSALRDSPLHF. The V gene is TRBV11-2, the J gene TRBJ1-6; D call uncertain. The CDR3 loop spans 15 amino acids. V dropped 3 bases and J dropped 8 bases, with 14 bases sitting between them. Per the germline V gene, CDR1 is SGHAT and CDR2 is FQNNGV.